This T cell receptor beta chain stems from a study of shared clonotypes between healthy human individuals. For the study at large: Researchers assigned three CD4 naive, three CD4 memory, two CD8 naive and one CD8 memory plate to each donor.

Worth noting for this clone: What it binds is not known. Other DNA sequences within the sample encode an identical CDR3.

Germline CDR1 MNHEY, CDR2 SMNVEV (reference sequence). This CDR3 region has 14 residues. The junction had 3 bases not matched to a gene; V was cut back by 3 bases and J by 2 bases. Naive CD8 cells comprised CD45RO-negative, CCR7-positively selected cells, excluding terminally differentiated effector memory CD45RA+ cells. Replicate PCRs run on sorted subsets employed around 200 ng DNA, approximately 30,000 T cell genomes. This table comes from immunoSEQ multiplex PCR, and its TCRdb copy is limited to in-frame clones, with some not included. The table includes 1.5 million to 2.5 million clones, approximately 95% detected once. Whole-study findings and limits: Non-shared clonotypes had lower generation probabilities than clonotypes shared by all four sorted-subset donors.

This sequence joins TRBV27 and TRBJ2-7, with 8 bases that match TRBD1. The material sequenced was naive CD8+ T cells sorted from blood. The source is a man aged 18 to 30 in good health. CDR3 sequence: CASSFRGPTYEQYF. The CDR3 DNA is TGTGCCAGCAGTTTCAGGGGGCCTACCTACGAGCAGTACTTC.